This TCR beta chain stems from a study of cytomegalovirus exposure and HLA in healthy donors. The study, taken as a whole, reports: The authors considered a cluster of highly shared sequence variants likely to be a sequencing artifact. In a later analysis, specific HLA alleles were associated with some 16,000 TCR beta sequences at a 0.05 false discovery rate. Roughly uniform depth of sequencing across donors was assumed in presence/absence analyses.

About this clone itself: The antigen remains unidentified. Other nucleotide sequences in the sample specify the same CDR3.

Trimming pared 6 bases from V and 4 bases from J, leaving 9 bases between. The CDR3 is made up of 12 amino acids. The germline V gene encodes CDR1 MNHNS and CDR2 SASEGT. The PCR was carried out with 60 Vbeta primers and 13 Jbeta primers. Assay: immunoSEQ multiplex PCR; the TCRdb copy retains only in-frame clones and omits some. The profile covers some 120,000 clones, with 55% to 70% appearing a single time and 2% to 2.5% taken by the ten largest. V is TRBV6-1 and J is TRBJ1-2; a weak D match, TRBD1 (6 bases). Input material: PBMCs. The sequence was collected from a woman aged 30 to 39 in good health and CMV-seronegative. CDR3 sequence reads: CASSADSYGYTF. The CDR3 nucleotides are TGTGCCAGCAGCGCGGACAGCTATGGCTACACCTTC.